This TCR beta chain was captured in a study of blood T cell repertoires in COVID-19. The assay was immunoSEQ multiplex PCR, and TCRdb's table has in-frame clones only and misses some. This table has 200,000 to 300,000 clones, more than 80% appearing once. The CDR3 consists of 13 residues. The V and J ends lost 7 bases and 3 bases respectively, with 13 bases between them. The germline CDR1 and CDR2 sequences are SGHRS and YFSETQ. Material: peripheral blood. This TCR came from a human donor in a cohort sampled during active COVID-19. This chain joins TRBV5-1 and TRBJ2-5, with D tentatively TRBD2 (6 bases). The CDR3 DNA reads as TGCGCCAGCCGGGACTTCGTGAAAGAGACCCAGTACTTC. Its translation: CASRDFVKETQYF.